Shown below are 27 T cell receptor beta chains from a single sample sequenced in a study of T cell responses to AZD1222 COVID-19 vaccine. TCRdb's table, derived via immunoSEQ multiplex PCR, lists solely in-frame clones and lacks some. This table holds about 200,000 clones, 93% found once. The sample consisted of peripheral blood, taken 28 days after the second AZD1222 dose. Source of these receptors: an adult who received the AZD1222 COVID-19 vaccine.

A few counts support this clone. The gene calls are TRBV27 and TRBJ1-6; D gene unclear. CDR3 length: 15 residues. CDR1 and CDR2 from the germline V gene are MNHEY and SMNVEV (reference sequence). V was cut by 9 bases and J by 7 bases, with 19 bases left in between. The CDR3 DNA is TGTGCCAGTATGACGCTGGGGTACCAAAATTCACCCCTCCACTTT. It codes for CASMTLGYQNSPLHF.

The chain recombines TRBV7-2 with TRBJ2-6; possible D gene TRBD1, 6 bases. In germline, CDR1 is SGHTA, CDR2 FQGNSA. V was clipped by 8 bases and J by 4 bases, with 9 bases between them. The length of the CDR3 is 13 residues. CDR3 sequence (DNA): TGTGCCAGCGGCAGGGGCGGGGCCAACGTCCTGACTTTC. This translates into CASGRGGANVLTF. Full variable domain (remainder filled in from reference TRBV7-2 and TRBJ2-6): GAGVSQSPSNKVTEKGKDVELRCDPISGHTALYWYRQSLGQGLEFLIYFQGNSAPDKSGLPSDRFSAERTGGSVSTLTIQRTQQEDSAVYLCASGRGGANVLTFGAGSRLTVL.

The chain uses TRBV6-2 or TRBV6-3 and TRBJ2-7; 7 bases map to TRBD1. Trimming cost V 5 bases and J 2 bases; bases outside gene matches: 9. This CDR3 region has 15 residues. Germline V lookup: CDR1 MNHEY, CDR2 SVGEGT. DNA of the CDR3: TGTGCCAGCAGTCAGACGACAGGGATTACCTACGAGCAGTACTTC. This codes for CASSQTTGITYEQYF.

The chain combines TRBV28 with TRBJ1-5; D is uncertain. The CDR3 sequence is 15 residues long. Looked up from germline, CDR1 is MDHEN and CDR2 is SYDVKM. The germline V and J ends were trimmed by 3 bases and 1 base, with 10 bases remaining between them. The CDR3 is CASSFGLKSNQPQHF. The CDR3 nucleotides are TGTGCCAGCAGTTTCGGACTGAAAAGCAATCAGCCCCAGCATTTT.

As DNA, the CDR3 is TGTGCCATCAATTTGGCAGGCCCTGGAAACACCATATATTTT. It codes for CAINLAGPGNTIYF. The chain links TRBV10-3 to TRBJ1-3; D gene unclear. Germline values: CDR1 ENHRY, CDR2 SYGVKD. Trimming pared 7 bases from V and 2 bases from J, leaving 12 bases between. This CDR3 is 14 amino acids long.

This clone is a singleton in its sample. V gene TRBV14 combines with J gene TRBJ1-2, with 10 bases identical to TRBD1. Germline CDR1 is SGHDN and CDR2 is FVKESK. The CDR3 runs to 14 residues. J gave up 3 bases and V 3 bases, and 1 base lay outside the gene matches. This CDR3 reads CASSQGQGHYGYTF. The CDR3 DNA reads TGTGCCAGCAGCCAGGGACAGGGGCACTATGGCTACACCTTC. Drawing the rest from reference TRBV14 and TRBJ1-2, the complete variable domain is EAGVTQFPSHSVIEKGQTVTLRCDPISGHDNLYWYRRVMGKEIKFLLHFVKESKQDESGMPNNRFLAERTGGTYSTLKVQPAELEDSGVYFCASSQGQGHYGYTFGSGTRLTVV.

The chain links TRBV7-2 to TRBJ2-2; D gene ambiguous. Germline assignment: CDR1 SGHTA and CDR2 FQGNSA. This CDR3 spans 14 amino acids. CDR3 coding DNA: TGTGCAGATCGAGGTAGCTATGAATCCGGGGAGCTGTTTTTT. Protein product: CADRGSYESGELFF.

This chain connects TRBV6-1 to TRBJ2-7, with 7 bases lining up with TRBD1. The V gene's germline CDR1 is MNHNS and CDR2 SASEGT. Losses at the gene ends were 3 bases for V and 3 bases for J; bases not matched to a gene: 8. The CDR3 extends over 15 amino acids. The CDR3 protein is CASSEAIRQGYEQYF. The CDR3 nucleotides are TGTGCCAGCAGTGAGGCGATAAGACAGGGCTACGAGCAGTACTTC.

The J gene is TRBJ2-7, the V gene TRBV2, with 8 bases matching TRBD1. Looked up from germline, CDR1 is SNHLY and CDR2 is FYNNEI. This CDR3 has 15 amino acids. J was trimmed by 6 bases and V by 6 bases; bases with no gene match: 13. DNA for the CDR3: TGTGCCAGCAGCAGGACAGGGAACCTCATGTTCGAGCAGTACTTC. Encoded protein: CASSRTGNLMFEQYF.

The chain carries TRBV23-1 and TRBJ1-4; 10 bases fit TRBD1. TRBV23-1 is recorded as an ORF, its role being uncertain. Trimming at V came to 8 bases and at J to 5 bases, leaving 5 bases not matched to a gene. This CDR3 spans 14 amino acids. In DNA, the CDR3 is TGCGCCAGCGGACAGGGGGATCGAAATGAAAAACTGTTTTTT. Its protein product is CASGQGDRNEKLFF.

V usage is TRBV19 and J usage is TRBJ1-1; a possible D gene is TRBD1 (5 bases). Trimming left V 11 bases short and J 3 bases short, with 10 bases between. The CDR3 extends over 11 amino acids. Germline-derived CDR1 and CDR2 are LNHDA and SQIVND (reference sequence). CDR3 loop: CAGPQDTEAFF. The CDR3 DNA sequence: TGTGCCGGGCCACAGGACACTGAAGCTTTCTTT.

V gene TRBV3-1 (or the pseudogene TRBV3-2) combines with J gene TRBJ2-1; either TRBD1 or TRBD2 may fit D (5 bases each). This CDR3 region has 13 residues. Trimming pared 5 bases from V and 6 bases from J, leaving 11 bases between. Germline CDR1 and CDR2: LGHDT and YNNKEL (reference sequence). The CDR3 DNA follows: TGTGCCAGCAGCTCCGCCGGGGCCAATGAGCAGTTCTTC. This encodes CASSSAGANEQFF.

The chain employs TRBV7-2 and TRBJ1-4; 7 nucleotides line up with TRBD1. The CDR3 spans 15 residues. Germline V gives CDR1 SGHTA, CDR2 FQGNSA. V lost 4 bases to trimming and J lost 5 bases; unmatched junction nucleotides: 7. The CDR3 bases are TGTGCCAGCAGCTCCAGACAGGGCGTGAATGAAAAACTGTTTTTT. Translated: CASSSRQGVNEKLFF. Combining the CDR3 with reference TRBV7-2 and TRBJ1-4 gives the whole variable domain GAGVSQSPSNKVTEKGKDVELRCDPISGHTALYWYRQSLGQGLEFLIYFQGNSAPDKSGLPSDRFSAERTGGSVSTLTIQRTQQEDSAVYLCASSSRQGVNEKLFFGSGTQLSVL.

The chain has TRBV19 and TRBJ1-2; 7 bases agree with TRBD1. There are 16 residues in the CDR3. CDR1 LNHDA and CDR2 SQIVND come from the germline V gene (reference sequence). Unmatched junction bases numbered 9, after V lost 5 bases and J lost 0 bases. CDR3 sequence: CASSEYGTEPNYGYTF. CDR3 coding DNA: TGTGCCAGTAGTGAGTACGGGACAGAACCTAACTATGGCTACACCTTC.

The DNA of the CDR3 is TGTGCCAGCAGCTTAGTGGTTGTCGGGTGGAACGAGCAGTACTTC. Translating gives CASSLVVVGWNEQYF. The chain has TRBV7-2 and TRBJ2-7; no reliable D call. The V gene lost 1 base and the J gene lost 5 bases, with 15 bases spanning the gap. Germline V CDR1 and CDR2: SGHTA, FQGNSA. The CDR3 runs 15 residues.

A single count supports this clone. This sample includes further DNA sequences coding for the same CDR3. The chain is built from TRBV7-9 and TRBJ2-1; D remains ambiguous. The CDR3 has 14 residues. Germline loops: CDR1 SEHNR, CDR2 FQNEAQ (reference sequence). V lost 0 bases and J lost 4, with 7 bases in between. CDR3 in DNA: TGTGCCAGCAGCTTAGCCGGATCTTACAATGAGCAGTTCTTC. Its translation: CASSLAGSYNEQFF. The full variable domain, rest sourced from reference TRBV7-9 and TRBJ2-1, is DTGVSQNPRHKITKRGQNVTFRCDPISEHNRLYWYRQTLGQGPEFLTYFQNEAQLEKSRLLSDRFSAERPKGSFSTLEIQRTEQGDSAMYLCASSLAGSYNEQFFGPGTRLTVL.

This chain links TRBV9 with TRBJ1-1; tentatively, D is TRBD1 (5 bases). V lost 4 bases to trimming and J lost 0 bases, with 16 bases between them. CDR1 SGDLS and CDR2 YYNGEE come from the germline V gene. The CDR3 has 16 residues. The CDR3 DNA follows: TGTGCCAGCAGCCTGGGGGGTGCCGGAATGAACACTGAAGCTTTCTTT. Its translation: CASSLGGAGMNTEAFF.

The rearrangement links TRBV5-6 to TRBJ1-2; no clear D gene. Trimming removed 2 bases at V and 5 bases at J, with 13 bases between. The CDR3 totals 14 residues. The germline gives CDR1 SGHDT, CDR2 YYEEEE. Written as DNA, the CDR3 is TGTGCCAGCAGCTTCGCCGGCGAAGGGTATGGCTACACCTTC. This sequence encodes CASSFAGEGYGYTF.

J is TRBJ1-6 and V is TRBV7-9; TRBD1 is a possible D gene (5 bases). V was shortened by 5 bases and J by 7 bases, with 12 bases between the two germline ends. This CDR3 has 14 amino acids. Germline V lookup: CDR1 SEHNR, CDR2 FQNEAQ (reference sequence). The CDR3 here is CASSIRDGNSPLHF. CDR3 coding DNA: TGTGCCAGCAGCATCAGGGATGGAAATTCACCCCTCCACTTT.

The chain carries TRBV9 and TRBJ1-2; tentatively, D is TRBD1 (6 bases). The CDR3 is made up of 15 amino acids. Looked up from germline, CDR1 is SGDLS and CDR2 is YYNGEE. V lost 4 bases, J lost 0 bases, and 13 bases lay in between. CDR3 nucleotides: TGTGCCAGCAGCATCGAACAGGGAGCTAACTATGGCTACACCTTC. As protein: CASSIEQGANYGYTF.

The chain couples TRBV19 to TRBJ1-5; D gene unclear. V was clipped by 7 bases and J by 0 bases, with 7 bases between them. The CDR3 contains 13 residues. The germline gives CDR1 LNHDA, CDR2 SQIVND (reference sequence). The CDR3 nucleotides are TGTGCCAGTACAGTGGCTAGCAATCAGCCCCAGCATTTT. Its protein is CASTVASNQPQHF.

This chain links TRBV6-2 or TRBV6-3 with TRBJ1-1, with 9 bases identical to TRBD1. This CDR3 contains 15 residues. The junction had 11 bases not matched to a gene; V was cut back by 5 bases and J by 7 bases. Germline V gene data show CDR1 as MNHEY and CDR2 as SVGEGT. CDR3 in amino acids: CASSPRDRDRIEAFF. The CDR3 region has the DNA TGTGCCAGCAGTCCCCGGGACAGGGATAGGATTGAAGCTTTCTTT.

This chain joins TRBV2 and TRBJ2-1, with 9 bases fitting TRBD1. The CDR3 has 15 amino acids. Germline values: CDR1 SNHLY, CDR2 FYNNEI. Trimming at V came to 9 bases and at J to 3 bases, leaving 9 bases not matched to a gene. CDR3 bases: TGTGCCAGTCGCGGGACAGGGCCGATCTACAATGAGCAGTTCTTC. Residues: CASRGTGPIYNEQFF.

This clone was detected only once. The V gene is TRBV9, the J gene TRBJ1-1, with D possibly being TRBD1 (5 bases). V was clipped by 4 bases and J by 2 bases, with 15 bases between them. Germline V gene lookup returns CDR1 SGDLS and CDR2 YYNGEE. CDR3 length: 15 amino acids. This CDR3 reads CASSSFPGPNTEAFF. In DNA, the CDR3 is TGTGCCAGCAGCTCGTTTCCGGGGCCCAACACTGAAGCTTTCTTT. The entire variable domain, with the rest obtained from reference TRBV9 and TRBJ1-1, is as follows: DSGVTQTPKHLITATGQRVTLRCSPRSGDLSVYWYQQSLDQGLQFLIQYYNGEERAKGNILERFSAQQFPDLHSELNLSSLELGDSALYFCASSSFPGPNTEAFFGQGTRLTVV.

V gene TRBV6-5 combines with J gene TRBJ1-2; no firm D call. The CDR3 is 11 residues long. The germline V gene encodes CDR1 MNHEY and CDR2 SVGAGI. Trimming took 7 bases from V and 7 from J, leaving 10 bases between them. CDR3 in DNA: TGTGCCAGCAACACCGACGGTGGCTACACCTTC. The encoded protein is CASNTDGGYTF.

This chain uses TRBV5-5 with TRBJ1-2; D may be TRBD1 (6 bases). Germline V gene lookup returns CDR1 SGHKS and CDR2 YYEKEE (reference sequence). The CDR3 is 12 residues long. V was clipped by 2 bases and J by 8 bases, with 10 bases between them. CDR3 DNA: TGTGCCAGCAGCTTCACGGGGGCCGGCTACACCTTC. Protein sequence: CASSFTGAGYTF. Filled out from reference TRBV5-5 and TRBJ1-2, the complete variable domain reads DAGVTQSPTHLIKTRGQQVTLRCSPISGHKSVSWYQQVLGQGPQFIFQYYEKEERGRGNFPDRFSARQFPNYSSELNVNALLLGDSALYLCASSFTGAGYTFGSGTRLTVV.

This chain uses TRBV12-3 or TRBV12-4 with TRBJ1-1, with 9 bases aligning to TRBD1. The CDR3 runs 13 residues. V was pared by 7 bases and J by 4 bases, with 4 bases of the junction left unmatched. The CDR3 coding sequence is TGTGCCAGCACCCGGGACAGGGTCACTGAAGCTTTCTTT. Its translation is CASTRDRVTEAFF.